By proportion, the clone carrying this T cell receptor beta chain is medium-sized (0.01 to 0.1%). Its target is unknown. The CDR3 is made up of 14 amino acids. V lost 5 bases and J lost 6, with 15 bases in between. Germline CDR1 reads MNHGY; CDR2 reads SAAAGT. This entry is derived from a study of T cells in localized non-small cell lung cancer. Data came from immunoSEQ multiplex PCR; TCRdb stores just in-frame clones and leaves some out. Among about 2,400 clones listed, 29% were seen once. Two independent pathologists confirmed no atypia in lung taken at least 2 cm from tumor. Study-wide results and limits: Appearance in adjacent lung was seen for a median around 58 of the top 100 tumor clones. An association was observed between higher blood T cell density and longer overall survival. Heterogeneity remains possible, as sequencing covered one tumor region only.

J is TRBJ2-3 and V is TRBV6-8; either TRBD1 or TRBD2 may supply D (5 bases each). Sequenced material: normal lung tissue next to the tumor, taken before any cancer treatment. The source is a man aged 40 to 70 with stage I lung adenocarcinoma. The CDR3 region is CASSSGGGADTQYF. The CDR3 coding sequence is TGTGCCAGCAGTAGTGGTGGGGGAGCGGATACGCAGTATTTT.